This T cell receptor (beta chain) originates from a study of shared clonotypes between healthy human individuals. Study-wide background: There were three CD4 naive, three CD4 memory, two CD8 naive and one CD8 memory plates per donor.

Naive CD8 cells lacked CD45RO and underwent positive selection for CCR7, leaving out terminally differentiated effector memory CD45RA+ cells. Study-wide results and limits: Memory subsets generally showed lower estimated richness than naive subsets. Rarefaction showed that sequencing of sorted subsets was incomplete (despite large depth).

About this clone itself: Its antigen remains unidentified.

How the authors handled the data: ImmunoSEQ output lacked quality scores and full-length reads, limiting matched filtering. TCRdb keeps only in-frame clones here, not all; method: immunoSEQ multiplex PCR. V and J calls and clone size are as listed in that table; D and trimming were resolved from the DNA. Of some 2 million clones listed, about 95% are singletons. The CDR3 is 17 amino acids. Germline assignment: CDR1 MNHNS and CDR2 SASEGT. Trimming left V 0 bases short and J 4 bases short, with 16 bases between. The chain employs TRBV6-1 and TRBJ1-5, with unresolved D. The TCR was taken from a man aged 18 to 30 in good health. The sequenced material came from naive CD8+ T cells sorted from blood. The CDR3, as DNA: TGTGCCAGCAGTGAAGCGGGAAATCCCCCGCCTAATCAGCCCCAGCATTTT. Translation gives CASSEAGNPPPNQPQHF.